A selection of T cell receptor beta chains follows, all from one sample in a study of shared clonotypes between healthy human individuals. The data were produced by immunoSEQ multiplex PCR, yet TCRdb's version contains in-frame clones alone and is incomplete. The data show around 700,000 clones, about two thirds seen once. Sequenced sample: memory CD4+ T cells sorted from blood. All receptors derive from a woman in her 30s in good health. CDR3s include the opening cysteine and the closing phenylalanine or tryptophan. Each record gives: D gene, clone size, J gene, V gene, CDR3 protein, CDR3 DNA. The D gene is left open where the match is weak. Rows give clone size only sometimes, using once, few, many, or a class for an expanded clone.

D gene: TRBD2; clone size: .; J gene: TRBJ2-1; V gene: TRBV7-8; CDR3 protein: CASSRSGRANYNEQFF; CDR3 DNA: TGTGCCAGCAGCCGCAGCGGGAGGGCCAACTACAATGAGCAGTTCTTC
D gene: .; clone size: .; J gene: TRBJ2-7; V gene: TRBV28; CDR3 protein: CASSFGYEQYF; CDR3 DNA: TGTGCCAGCAGTTTTGGGTACGAGCAGTACTTC
D gene: TRBD1; clone size: .; J gene: TRBJ2-5; V gene: TRBV7-9; CDR3 protein: CASIGTEKYQETQYF; CDR3 DNA: TGTGCCAGCATTGGGACAGAGAAGTACCAAGAGACCCAGTACTTC
D gene: .; clone size: many; J gene: TRBJ2-1; V gene: TRBV19; CDR3 protein: CASSMSGRGKTSEQFF; CDR3 DNA: TGTGCCAGTAGTATGAGTGGGAGAGGGAAAACAAGTGAGCAGTTCTTC
D gene: TRBD2; clone size: few; J gene: TRBJ2-1; V gene: TRBV29-1; CDR3 protein: CSDRTSGRWGNNEQFF; CDR3 DNA: TGCAGCGATCGGACTAGCGGGAGGTGGGGTAACAATGAGCAGTTCTTC
D gene: TRBD2; clone size: few; J gene: TRBJ2-1; V gene: TRBV5-1; CDR3 protein: CASSSSTSGYNEQFF; CDR3 DNA: TGCGCCAGCAGCTCGTCGACTAGCGGATACAATGAGCAGTTCTTC
D gene: .; clone size: .; J gene: TRBJ1-4; V gene: TRBV11-2; CDR3 protein: CASSAQTAMLNEKLFF; CDR3 DNA: TGTGCCAGCAGCGCCCAGACAGCGATGCTTAATGAAAAACTGTTTTTT
D gene: .; clone size: .; J gene: TRBJ2-5; V gene: TRBV6-1; CDR3 protein: CASSEEARGTGETQYF; CDR3 DNA: TGTGCCAGCAGTGAAGAGGCCAGGGGAACCGGGGAGACCCAGTACTTC
D gene: TRBD1; clone size: once; J gene: TRBJ2-5; V gene: TRBV27; CDR3 protein: CASRGQVGETQYF; CDR3 DNA: TGTGCCAGCAGGGGACAGGTCGGAGAGACCCAGTACTTC
D gene: TRBD1; clone size: .; J gene: TRBJ1-2; V gene: TRBV19; CDR3 protein: CASRRQGPDNYGYTF; CDR3 DNA: TGTGCCAGTAGGAGACAGGGGCCTGATAACTATGGCTACACCTTC